This passage covers 5 T cell receptor beta chains from one sample sequenced in a study of memory CD8 T cells in hepatitis C reinfection. Regarding time point: pre-reinfection, 55 to 20 weeks before reinfection detection. The sorted cells went straight to TCR sequencing with no prior in vitro expansion. Clones were read by immunoSEQ multiplex PCR, and TCRdb kept only the in-frame ones, dropping some. In the table there are tens of thousands of clones, nearly 90% of which are singletons. Material: naive CD8+ T cells sorted from blood. Every receptor here comes from a young man with hepatitis C virus infection.

This chain uses TRBV14 with TRBJ2-3; possibly TRBD2 for D (6 bases). Germline lookup yields CDR1 SGHDN and CDR2 FVKESK. The CDR3 spans 19 residues. V shed 0 bases and J shed 2 bases, with 21 bases lying between them. The CDR3 is CASSQDQAGYRTSTDTQYF. As DNA, the CDR3 is TGTGCCAGCAGCCAAGATCAAGCGGGTTACAGGACTTCCACAGATACGCAGTATTTT.

The table lists this clone with a few counts. An end of the junction does not agree with germline; a read error may underlie this. J is TRBJ1-5 and V is TRBV6-5, with TRBD1 identical over 8 bases. Germline CDR1 and CDR2: MNHEY and SVGAGI. The CDR3 is made up of 15 amino acids. The CDR3 DNA reads as TGTGCCAGCAGTTACGTGGCAGGGGGCAACCAGCCCCAGCATTTT. This encodes CASSYVAGGNQPQHF.

This clone was observed once. The chain couples TRBV5-8 to TRBJ1-2; possible D gene TRBD1, 6 bases. The CDR3 runs to 14 residues. The germline V gene encodes CDR1 SGHTS and CDR2 YDEGEE. V shed 4 bases and J shed 2 bases, with 12 bases lying between them. In nucleotides, the CDR3 is TGTGCCAGCAGCCCGAGGACAGACAACTATGGCTACACCTTC. It encodes CASSPRTDNYGYTF.

V usage is TRBV2 and J usage is TRBJ2-7; TRBD1 is a possible D gene (5 bases). Germline lookup yields CDR1 SNHLY and CDR2 FYNNEI. V was shortened by 1 base and J by 2 bases, with 15 bases between the two germline ends. The CDR3 has 16 amino acids. The DNA of the CDR3 is TGTGCCAGCAGTGAAGGAATTTCAGGGATCGCCTACGAGCAGTACTTC. It encodes CASSEGISGIAYEQYF.

The J gene is TRBJ1-2, the V gene TRBV29-1; 11 bases are a match to TRBD1. Trimming removed 6 bases from V and 2 bases from J; junction bases left unmatched: 2. Germline V gene sequence: CDR1 SQVTM, CDR2 ANQGSEA. The CDR3 length is 13 residues. CDR3 region: CSVRTGGNYGYTF. CDR3 nucleotide sequence: TGCAGCGTCCGGACAGGGGGCAACTATGGCTACACCTTC.